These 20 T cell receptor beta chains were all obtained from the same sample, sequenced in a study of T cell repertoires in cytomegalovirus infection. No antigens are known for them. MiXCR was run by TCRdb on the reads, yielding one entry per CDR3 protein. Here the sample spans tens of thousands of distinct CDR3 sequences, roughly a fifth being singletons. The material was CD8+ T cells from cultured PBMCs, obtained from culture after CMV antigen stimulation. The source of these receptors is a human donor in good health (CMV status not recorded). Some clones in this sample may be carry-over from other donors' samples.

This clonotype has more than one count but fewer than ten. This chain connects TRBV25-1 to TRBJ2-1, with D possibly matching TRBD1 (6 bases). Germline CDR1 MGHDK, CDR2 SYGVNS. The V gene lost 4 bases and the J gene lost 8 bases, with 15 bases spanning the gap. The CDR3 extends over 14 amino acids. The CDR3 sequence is CASSGPQGRDEQFF. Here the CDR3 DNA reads TGTGCCAGCAGTGGTCCACAGGGACGGGATGAGCAGTTCTTC.

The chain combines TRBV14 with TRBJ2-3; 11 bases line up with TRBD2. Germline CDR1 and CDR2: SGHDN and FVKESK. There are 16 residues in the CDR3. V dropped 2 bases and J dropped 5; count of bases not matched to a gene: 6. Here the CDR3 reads CASSQLTSGKEDTQYF. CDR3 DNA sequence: TGTGCCAGCAGCCAATTGACTAGCGGGAAAGAAGATACGCAGTATTTT.

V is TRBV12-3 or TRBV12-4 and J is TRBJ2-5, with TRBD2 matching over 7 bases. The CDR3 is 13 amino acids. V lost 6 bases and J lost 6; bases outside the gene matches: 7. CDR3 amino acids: CASSTGLVKTQYF. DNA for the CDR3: TGTGCCAGCAGCACCGGACTAGTTAAGACCCAGTACTTC.

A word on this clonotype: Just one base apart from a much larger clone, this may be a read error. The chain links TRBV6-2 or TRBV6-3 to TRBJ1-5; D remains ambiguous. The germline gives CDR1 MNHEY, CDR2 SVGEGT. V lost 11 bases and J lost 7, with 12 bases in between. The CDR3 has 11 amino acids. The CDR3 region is CAGTPRQPQHF. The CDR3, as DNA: TGTGCCGGCACCCCGAGACAGCCCCAGCATTTT.

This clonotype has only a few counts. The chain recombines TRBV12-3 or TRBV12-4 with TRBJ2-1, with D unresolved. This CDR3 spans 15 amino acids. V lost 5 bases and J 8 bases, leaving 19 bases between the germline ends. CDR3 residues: CASSMDRAGCHEQFF. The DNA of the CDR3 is TGTGCCAGCAGTATGGATCGGGCCGGGTGCCATGAGCAGTTCTTC.

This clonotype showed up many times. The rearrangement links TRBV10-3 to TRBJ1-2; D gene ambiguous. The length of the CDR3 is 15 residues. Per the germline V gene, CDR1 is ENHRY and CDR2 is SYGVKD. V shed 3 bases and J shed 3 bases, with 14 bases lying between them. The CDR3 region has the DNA TGTGCCATCAGTGATCTGAGGGAGGACGACTATGGCTACACCTTC. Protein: CAISDLREDDYGYTF.

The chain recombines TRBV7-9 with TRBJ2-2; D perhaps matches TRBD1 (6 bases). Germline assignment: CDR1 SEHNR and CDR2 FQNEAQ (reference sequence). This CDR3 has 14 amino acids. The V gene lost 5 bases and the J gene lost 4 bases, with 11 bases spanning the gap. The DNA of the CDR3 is TGTGCCAGCAGCGAAACCAGGGGCACCGGGGAGCTGTTTTTT. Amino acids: CASSETRGTGELFF.

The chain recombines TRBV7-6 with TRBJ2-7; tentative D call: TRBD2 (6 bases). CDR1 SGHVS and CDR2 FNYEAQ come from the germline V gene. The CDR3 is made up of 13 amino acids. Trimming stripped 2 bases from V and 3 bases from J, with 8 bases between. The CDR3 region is CASSLSSVYEQYF. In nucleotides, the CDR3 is TGTGCCAGCAGCTTATCTAGCGTCTACGAGCAGTACTTC.

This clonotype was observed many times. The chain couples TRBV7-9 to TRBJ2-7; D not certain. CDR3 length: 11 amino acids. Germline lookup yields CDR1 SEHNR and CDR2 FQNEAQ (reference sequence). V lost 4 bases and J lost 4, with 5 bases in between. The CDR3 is CASSSNYEQYF. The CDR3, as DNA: TGTGCCAGCAGCTCCAATTACGAGCAGTACTTC.

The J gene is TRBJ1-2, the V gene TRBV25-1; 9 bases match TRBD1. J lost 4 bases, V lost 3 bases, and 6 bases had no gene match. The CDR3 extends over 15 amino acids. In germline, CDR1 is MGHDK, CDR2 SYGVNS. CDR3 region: CASSDRTGVPYGYTF. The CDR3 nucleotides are TGTGCCAGCAGTGACCGGACAGGGGTACCCTATGGCTACACCTTC.

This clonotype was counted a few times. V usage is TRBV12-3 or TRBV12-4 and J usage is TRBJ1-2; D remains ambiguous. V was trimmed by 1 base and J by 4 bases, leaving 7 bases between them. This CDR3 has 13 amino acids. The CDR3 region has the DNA TGTGCCAGCAGTTTAGGTAGTTCCTATGGCTACACCTTC. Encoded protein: CASSLGSSYGYTF.

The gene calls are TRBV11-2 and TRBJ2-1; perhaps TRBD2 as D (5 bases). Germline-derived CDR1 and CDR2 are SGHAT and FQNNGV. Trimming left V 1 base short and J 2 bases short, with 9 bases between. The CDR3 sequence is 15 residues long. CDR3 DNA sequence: TGTGCCAGCAGCTTAGCCCCTAGCCCCTACAATGAGCAGTTCTTC. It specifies CASSLAPSPYNEQFF.

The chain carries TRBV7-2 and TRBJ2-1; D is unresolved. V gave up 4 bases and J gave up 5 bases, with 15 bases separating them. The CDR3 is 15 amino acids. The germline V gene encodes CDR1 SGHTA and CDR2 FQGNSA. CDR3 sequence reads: CASSSRLGSDNEQFF. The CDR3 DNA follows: TGTGCCAGCAGCTCCCGCCTGGGGTCCGACAATGAGCAGTTCTTC.

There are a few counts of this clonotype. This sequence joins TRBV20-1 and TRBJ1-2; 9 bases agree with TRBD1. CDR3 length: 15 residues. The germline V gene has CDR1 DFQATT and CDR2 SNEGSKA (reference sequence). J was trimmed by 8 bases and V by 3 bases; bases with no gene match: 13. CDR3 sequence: CSASDLIGTGLGYTF. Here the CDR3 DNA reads TGCAGTGCTAGCGACCTAATCGGGACAGGGCTAGGCTACACCTTC.

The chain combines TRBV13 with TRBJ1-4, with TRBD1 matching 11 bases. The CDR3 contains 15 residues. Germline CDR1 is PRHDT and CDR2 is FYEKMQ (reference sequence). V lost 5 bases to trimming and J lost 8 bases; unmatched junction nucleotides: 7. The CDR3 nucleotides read TGTGCCAGCAGCCTCTCGGACAGGGGGCCCGAAAAACTGTTTTTT. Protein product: CASSLSDRGPEKLFF.

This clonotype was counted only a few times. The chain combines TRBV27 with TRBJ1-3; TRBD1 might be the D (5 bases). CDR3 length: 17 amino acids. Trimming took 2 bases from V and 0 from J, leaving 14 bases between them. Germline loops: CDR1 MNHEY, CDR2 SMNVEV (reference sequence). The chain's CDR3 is CASSLKVKGISGNTIYF. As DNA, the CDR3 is TGTGCCAGCAGTTTAAAGGTTAAGGGGATCTCTGGAAACACCATATATTTT.

The CDR3 region has the DNA TGTGCCAGCAGCTTAGAGTTTGGGGGGTATGAGCAGTTCTTC. This codes for CASSLEFGGYEQFF. The rearrangement joins TRBV7-2 to TRBJ2-1; D perhaps matches TRBD2 (6 bases). Trimming removed 1 base from V and 8 bases from J, with 12 bases in between. The CDR3 runs to 14 residues. Germline assignment: CDR1 SGHTA and CDR2 FQGNSA.

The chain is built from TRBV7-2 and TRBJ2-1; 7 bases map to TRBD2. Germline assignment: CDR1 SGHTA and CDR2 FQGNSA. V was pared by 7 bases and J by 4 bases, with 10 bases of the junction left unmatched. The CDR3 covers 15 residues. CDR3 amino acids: CASTLGGRGYNEQFF. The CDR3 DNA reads TGTGCCAGCACCCTTGGCGGGAGAGGTTACAATGAGCAGTTCTTC.

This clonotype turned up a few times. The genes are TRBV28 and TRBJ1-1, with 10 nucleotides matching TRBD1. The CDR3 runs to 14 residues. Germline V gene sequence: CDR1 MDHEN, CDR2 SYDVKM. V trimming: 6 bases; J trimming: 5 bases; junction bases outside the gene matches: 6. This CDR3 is CASSFVGQGTEAFF. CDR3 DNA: TGTGCCAGCAGCTTTGTGGGACAGGGGACTGAAGCTTTCTTT.

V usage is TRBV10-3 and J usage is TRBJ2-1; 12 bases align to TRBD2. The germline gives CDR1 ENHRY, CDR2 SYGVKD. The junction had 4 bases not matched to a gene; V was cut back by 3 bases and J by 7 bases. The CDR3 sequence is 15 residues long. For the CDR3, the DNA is TGTGCCATCAGTGAACTAGCGGGGGGAGGGAATGAGCAGTTCTTC. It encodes CAISELAGGGNEQFF.